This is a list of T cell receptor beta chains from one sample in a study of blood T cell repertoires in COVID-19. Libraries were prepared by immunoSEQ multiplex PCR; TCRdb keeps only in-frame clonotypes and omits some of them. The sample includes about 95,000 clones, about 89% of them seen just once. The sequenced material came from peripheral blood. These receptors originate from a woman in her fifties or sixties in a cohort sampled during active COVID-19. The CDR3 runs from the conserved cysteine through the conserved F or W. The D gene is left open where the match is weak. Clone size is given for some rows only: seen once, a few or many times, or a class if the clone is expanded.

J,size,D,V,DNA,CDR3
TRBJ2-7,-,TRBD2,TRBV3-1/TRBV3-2,TGTGCCAGCAGCCAAGATTTTTGGACTAGCGGAGCTCCTTCTTTCTACGAGCAGTACTTC,CASSQDFWTSGAPSFYEQYF
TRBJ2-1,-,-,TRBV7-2,TGTGCCAGCAGCTTAGGGTTGGCGGCGAATGAGCAGTTCTTC,CASSLGLAANEQFF
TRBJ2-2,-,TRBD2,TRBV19,TGTGCCAGTAGTACCCCGGGACTAGCGGGAGAACCGAACACCGGGGAGCTGTTTTTT,CASSTPGLAGEPNTGELFF
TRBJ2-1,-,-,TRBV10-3,TGTGCCATCAGTGAGTCTCAGGGGAGGGGTAATGAGCAGTTCTTC,CAISESQGRGNEQFF
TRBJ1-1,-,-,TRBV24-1,TGTGCCACCAGTGGACAGCCGAACACTGAAGCTTTCTTT,CATSGQPNTEAFF
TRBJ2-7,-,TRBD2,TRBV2,TGTGCCAGCAGTGAAGCTTATCGGACTAGCGCTACAGAGCAGTACTTC,CASSEAYRTSATEQYF
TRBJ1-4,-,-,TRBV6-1,TGTGCCAGCAGTGAAGGGACAGCGACTAATGAAAAACTGTTTTTT,CASSEGTATNEKLFF
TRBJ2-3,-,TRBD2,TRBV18,TGTGCCAGCTCACCACCCGGGACTAGCGGTACCACAGATACGCAGTATTTT,CASSPPGTSGTTDTQYF
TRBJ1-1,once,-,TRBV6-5,TGTGCCAGCAGCAACTCGGTTGCGGGAGCCACTGAAGCTTTCTTT,CASSNSVAGATEAFF
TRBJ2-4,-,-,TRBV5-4,TGTGCCAGCAGCCCCGGGACTGAACTAGCCAAAAACATTCAGTACTTC,CASSPGTELAKNIQYF
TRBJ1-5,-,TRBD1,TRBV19,TGTGCCAGTAGGAAACAGGGGACGGATGGCAATCAGCCCCAGCATTTT,CASRKQGTDGNQPQHF
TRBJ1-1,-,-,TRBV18,TGTGCCAGCTCACCGACTCGGGAAAAAGCTTTCTTT,CASSPTREKAFF
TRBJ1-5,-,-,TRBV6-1,TGTGCCAGCAGTGAGCATAGCGATCAGCCCCAGCATTTT,CASSEHSDQPQHF
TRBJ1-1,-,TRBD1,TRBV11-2,TGTGCCAGCAGCTTAGTTGGACAGGGGATGAACACTGAAGCTTTCTTT,CASSLVGQGMNTEAFF
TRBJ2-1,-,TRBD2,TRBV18,TGTGCCAGCTCACCTGCGACTAGCGGGATCTCCCATGAGCAGTTCTTC,CASSPATSGISHEQFF
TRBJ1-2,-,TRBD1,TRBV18,TGTGCCAGCTCACCCGGACAGGACTATGGCTACACCTTC,CASSPGQDYGYTF
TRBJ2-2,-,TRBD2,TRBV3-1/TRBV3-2,TGTGCCAGCACACCTAGCGGGGGGGCAAACACCGGGGAGCTGTTTTTT,CASTPSGGANTGELFF
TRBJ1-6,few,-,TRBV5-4,TGTGCCAGCAGCTTCGGGAACAGGGTGCGATCACCCCTCCACTTT,CASSFGNRVRSPLHF